The 4 T cell receptor beta chains in this list originate from one sample, sequenced in a study of radiotherapy plus CTLA-4 blockade in lung cancer. TCRdb's copy holds only in-frame clones and misses some; the assay was immunoSEQ multiplex PCR. This repertoire shows about 60,000 clones, 77% found once; its top ten account for around 4%. The sample was peripheral blood, taken from a patient treated with radiotherapy plus ipilimumab. These receptors were obtained from a human donor with non-small cell lung cancer who had a partial response to radiotherapy plus ipilimumab.

With respect to this clone: One end of the junction does not line up with germline, which may come from a read error. The rearrangement uses TRBV7-9 and TRBJ2-7; D remains unclear. This CDR3 region has 11 residues. Germline V gene data show CDR1 as SEHNR and CDR2 as FQNEAQ (reference sequence). CDR3 in amino acids: CASSLETEKLF. The CDR3 DNA reads as TGTGCCAGCAGCTTAGAAACAGAAAAATTATTC. The full variable domain, with the rest looked up from reference TRBV7-9 and TRBJ2-7, is DTGVSQNPRHKITKRGQNVTFRCDPISEHNRLYWYRQTLGQGPEFLTYFQNEAQLEKSRLLSDRFSAERPKGSFSTLEIQRTEQGDSAMYLCASSLETEKLFGPGTRLTVT.

By sample fraction, this clone is medium-sized. This chain uses TRBV4-1 with TRBJ1-5; D ambiguous. Germline V gives CDR1 MGHRA, CDR2 YSYEKL. V lost 5 bases to trimming and J lost 5 bases, with 10 bases between them. This CDR3 region has 13 residues. CDR3 residues: CASSKGPYQPQHF. The CDR3 nucleotides are TGCGCCAGCAGCAAAGGGCCTTATCAGCCCCAGCATTTT.

This clone occurred a few times. The J gene is TRBJ1-1, the V gene TRBV6-6; no firm D call. The germline gives CDR1 MNHNY, CDR2 SVGAGI (reference sequence). Trimming cost V 7 bases and J 0 bases, with 6 bases left between them. The CDR3 loop spans 12 amino acids. The CDR3 loop is CASTLMNTEAFF. The CDR3 DNA follows: TGTGCCAGCACCCTTATGAACACTGAAGCTTTCTTT.

The V and J genes are TRBV7-9 and TRBJ2-3; 8 bases map to TRBD2. V lost 5 bases, J lost 5 bases, and 9 bases stayed unmatched. Germline CDR1 and CDR2: SEHNR and FQNEAQ (reference sequence). The CDR3 is 15 residues long. This CDR3 is CASSPAGTSGDTQYF. The CDR3 region has the DNA TGTGCCAGCAGCCCAGCCGGGACTAGTGGAGATACGCAGTATTTT. Drawing the rest from reference TRBV7-9 and TRBJ2-3, the complete variable domain is DTGVSQNPRHKITKRGQNVTFRCDPISEHNRLYWYRQTLGQGPEFLTYFQNEAQLEKSRLLSDRFSAERPKGSFSTLEIQRTEQGDSAMYLCASSPAGTSGDTQYFGPGTRLTVL.